Following are 9 T cell receptor beta chains from one sample sequenced in a study of CXCR3-negative and CXCR3-positive naive CD8 T cells. The authors made the TRB cDNA libraries by 5' RACE using UMI labels. TCRdb reprocessed the 5' RACE reads and keeps a single row for each CDR3 protein, giving no DNA. The specimen's table records around 6,700 distinct CDR3 sequences. Sequencing used naive CXCR3- CD8+ T cells from blood. Subset here: CD45RO-CCR7+CD27+CD95- naive CD8+ T cells lacking CXCR3 (TNR3-). All receptors derive from a human donor in good health. Some clones in this sample may be carry-over from other donors' samples.

This clonotype is labeled medium-sized (0.01 to 0.1%) based on frequency. This sequence joins TRBV20-1 and TRBJ2-3; the D call of TRBD2 rests on TCRdb alone, since no DNA is present to check it. This CDR3 comprises 15 residues. Germline CDR1 reads DFQATT; CDR2 reads SNEGSKA (reference sequence). The chain's CDR3 is CSASRTSGDADTQYF.

This chain links TRBV9 with TRBJ2-2; TCRdb gives TRBD1 as the D gene, but with no DNA this cannot be confirmed. CDR1 is SGDLS and CDR2 is YYNGEE in the germline V gene. CDR3 size: 15 residues. The CDR3 sequence is CASSAQGGYTGELFF.

This rearrangement joins TRBV29-1 to TRBJ2-3; no DNA is available, so the TRBD1 call from TCRdb remains unchecked. CDR1 and CDR2 (germline): SQVTM, ANQGSEA. This CDR3 is 14 amino acids long. The CDR3 is CSGMTWDDTDTQYF.

V gene TRBV20-1 combines with J gene TRBJ1-1; the D call from TCRdb, TRBD1, cannot be confirmed without DNA. The CDR3 has 16 amino acids. Per germline, CDR1 DFQATT and CDR2 SNEGSKA (reference sequence). The CDR3 loop reads CSARDAPLGPPTEAFF.

This clonotype is identified as medium-sized from frequency. This rearrangement joins TRBV10-3 to TRBJ2-5; TCRdb outputs TRBD2, but without DNA this stays unchecked. Germline CDR1 and CDR2: ENHRY and SYGVKD. This CDR3 comprises 15 residues. The chain's CDR3 is CAISDPVREQETQYF.

The chain carries TRBV4-2 and TRBJ1-1. CDR3 length: 11 residues. In germline, CDR1 is LGHNA, CDR2 YNFKEQ. The CDR3 here is CASSQDLEVFF.

This clonotype ranks as medium-sized in terms of frequency. This chain uses TRBV28 with TRBJ2-3; as DNA is missing, the TRBD2 call by TCRdb cannot be tested. The CDR3 sequence is 16 residues long. From germline, CDR1 is MDHEN and CDR2 SYDVKM. The CDR3: CASSPEREDPTDTQYF.

Frequency places this clonotype as medium-sized. This chain connects TRBV2 to TRBJ2-3. The CDR3 has 14 residues. Germline CDR1 SNHLY, CDR2 FYNNEI. CDR3 sequence: CASSEVSSTDTQYF. Full variable domain (missing parts from reference TRBV2 and TRBJ2-3): EPEVTQTPSHQVTQMGQEVILRCVPISNHLYFYWYRQILGQKVEFLVSFYNNEISEKSEIFDDQFSVERPDGSNFTLKIRSTKLEDSAMYFCASSEVSSTDTQYFGPGTRLTVL.

The CDR3 here is CASSQGTGGMNTEAFF. This chain uses TRBV4-1 with TRBJ1-1; lacking DNA, the TRBD1 call made by TCRdb goes unchecked. There are 16 residues in the CDR3. Germline assignment: CDR1 MGHRA and CDR2 YSYEKL.